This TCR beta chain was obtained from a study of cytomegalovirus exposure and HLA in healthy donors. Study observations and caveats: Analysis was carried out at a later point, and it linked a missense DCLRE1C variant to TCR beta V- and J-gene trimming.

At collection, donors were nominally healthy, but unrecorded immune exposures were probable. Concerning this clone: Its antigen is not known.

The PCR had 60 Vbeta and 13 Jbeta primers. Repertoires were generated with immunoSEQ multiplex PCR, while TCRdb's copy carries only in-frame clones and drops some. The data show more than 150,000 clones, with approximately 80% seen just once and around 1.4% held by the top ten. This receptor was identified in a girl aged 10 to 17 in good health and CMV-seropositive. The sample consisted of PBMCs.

The CDR3 sequence is CASSSSGVAYNEQFF. CDR3 DNA sequence: TGTGCCAGCAGTTCTAGCGGGGTTGCCTACAATGAGCAGTTCTTC. J is TRBJ2-1 and V is TRBV13; 9 bases are shared with TRBD2. Trimming took 6 bases from V and 2 from J; bases not matched to a gene: 5. Germline V gene sequence: CDR1 PRHDT, CDR2 FYEKMQ (reference sequence). This CDR3 is 15 amino acids long. Supplemented by reference TRBV13 and TRBJ2-1, the full variable domain reads AAGVIQSPRHLIKEKRETATLKCYPIPRHDTVYWYQQGPGQDPQFLISFYEKMQSDKGSIPDRFSAQQFSDYHSELNMSSLELGDSALYFCASSSSGVAYNEQFFGPGTRLTVL.